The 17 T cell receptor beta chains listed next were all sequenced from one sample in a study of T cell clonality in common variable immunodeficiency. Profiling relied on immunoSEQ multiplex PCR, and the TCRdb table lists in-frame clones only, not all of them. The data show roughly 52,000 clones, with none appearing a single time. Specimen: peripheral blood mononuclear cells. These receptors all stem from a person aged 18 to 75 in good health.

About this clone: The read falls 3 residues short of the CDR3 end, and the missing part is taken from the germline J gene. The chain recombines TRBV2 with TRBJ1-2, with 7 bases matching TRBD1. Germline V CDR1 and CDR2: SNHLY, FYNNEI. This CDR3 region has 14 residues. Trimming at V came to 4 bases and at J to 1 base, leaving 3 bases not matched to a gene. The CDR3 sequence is CASSGQGGNYGYTF. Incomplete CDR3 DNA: TGTGCCAGCAGTGGTCAGGGGGGTAACTATGGC.

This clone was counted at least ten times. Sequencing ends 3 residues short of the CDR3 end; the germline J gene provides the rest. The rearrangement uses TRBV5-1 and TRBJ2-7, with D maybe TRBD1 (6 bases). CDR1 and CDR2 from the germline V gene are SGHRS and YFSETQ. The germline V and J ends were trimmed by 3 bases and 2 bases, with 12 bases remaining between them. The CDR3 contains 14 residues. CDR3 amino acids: CASSSLQGTYEQYF. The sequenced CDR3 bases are TGCGCCAGCAGCTCCTTACAGGGTACCTACGAG.

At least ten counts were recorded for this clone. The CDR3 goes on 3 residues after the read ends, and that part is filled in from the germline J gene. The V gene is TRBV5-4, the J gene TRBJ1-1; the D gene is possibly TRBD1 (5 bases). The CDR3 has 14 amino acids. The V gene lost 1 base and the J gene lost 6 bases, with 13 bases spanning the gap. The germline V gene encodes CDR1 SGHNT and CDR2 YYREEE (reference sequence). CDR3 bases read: TGTGCCAGCAGCTTGTCTCAGGGATTTCCTGAA. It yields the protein CASSLSQGFPE. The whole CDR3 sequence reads CASSLSQGFPEAFF.

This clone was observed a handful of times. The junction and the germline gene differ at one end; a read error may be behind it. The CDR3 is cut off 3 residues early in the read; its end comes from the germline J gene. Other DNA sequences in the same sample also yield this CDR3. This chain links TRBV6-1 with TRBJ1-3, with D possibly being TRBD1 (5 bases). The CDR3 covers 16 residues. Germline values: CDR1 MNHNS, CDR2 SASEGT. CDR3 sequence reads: CASSEAGVYGGNTIYF. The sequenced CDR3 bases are TGTGCCAGCAGTGAAGCAGGGGTCTATGGCGGAAACACG.

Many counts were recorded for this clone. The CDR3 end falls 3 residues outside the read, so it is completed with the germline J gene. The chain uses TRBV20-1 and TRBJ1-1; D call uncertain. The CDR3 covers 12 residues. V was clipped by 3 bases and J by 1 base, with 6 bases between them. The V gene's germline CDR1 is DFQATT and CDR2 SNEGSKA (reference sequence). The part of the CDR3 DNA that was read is TGCAGTGCTAGTAGCCCGAACACTGAA. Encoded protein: CSASSPNTE. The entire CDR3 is CSASSPNTEAFF.

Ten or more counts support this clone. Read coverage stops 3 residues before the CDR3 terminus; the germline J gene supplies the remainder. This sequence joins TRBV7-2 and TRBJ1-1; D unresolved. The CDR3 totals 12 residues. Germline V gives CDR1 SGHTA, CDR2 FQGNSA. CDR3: CASSTPPSRAFF. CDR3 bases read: TGTGCCAGCAGTACCCCTCCCAGTCGA.

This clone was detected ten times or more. CDR3 amino acids: CASSPITVSNTGELFF. CDR3 DNA (partial): TGTGCCAGCTCACCAATAACAGTTTCGAACACCGGGGAG. The rearrangement uses TRBV18 and TRBJ2-2, with unresolved D. The sequenced fragment ends 3 residues before the CDR3 boundary, so the rest is inferred from the germline J gene. Germline V gives CDR1 KGHSH, CDR2 LQKENI. Trimming removed 2 bases at V and 0 bases at J, with 10 bases between. The CDR3 is made up of 16 amino acids.

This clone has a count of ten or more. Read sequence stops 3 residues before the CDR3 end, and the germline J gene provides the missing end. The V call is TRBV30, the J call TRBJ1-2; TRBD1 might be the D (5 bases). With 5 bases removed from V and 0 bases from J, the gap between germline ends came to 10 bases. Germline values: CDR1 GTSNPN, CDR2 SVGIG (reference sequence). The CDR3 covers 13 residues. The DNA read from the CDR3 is TGTGCCTGGGACAGACGGGCTAACTATGGC. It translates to CAWDRRANYG. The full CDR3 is CAWDRRANYGYTF.

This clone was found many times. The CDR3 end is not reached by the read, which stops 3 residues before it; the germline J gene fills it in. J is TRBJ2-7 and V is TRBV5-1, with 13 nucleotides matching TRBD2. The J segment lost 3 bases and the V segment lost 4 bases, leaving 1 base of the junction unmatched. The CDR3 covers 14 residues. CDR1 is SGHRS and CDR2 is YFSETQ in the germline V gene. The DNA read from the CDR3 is TGCGCCAGCAGCAGGACTAGCGGGAGCTACGAG. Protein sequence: CASSRTSGSYE. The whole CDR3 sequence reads CASSRTSGSYEQYF.

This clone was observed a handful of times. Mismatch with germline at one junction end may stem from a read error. The part of the CDR3 DNA that was read is TGCACCAGCAGCCTCCCTTGGGACTATATAAATAAGACC. Protein sequence: CTSSLPWDYINKT. The full-length CDR3 reads as CTSSLPWDYINKTQYF. V usage is TRBV7-4 and J usage is TRBJ2-5; the match to TRBD2 covers 7 bases. The CDR3 end lies 3 residues beyond the end of the read and is filled in from the germline J gene. The CDR3 extends over 16 amino acids. Looked up from germline, CDR1 is SGHVT and CDR2 is SQSDAQ. The complete variable domain, with remaining parts taken from reference TRBV7-4 and TRBJ2-5, reads GAGVSQSPRYKVAKRGRDVALRCDSISGHVTLYWYRQTLGQGSEVLTYSQSDAQRDKSGRPSGRFSAERPERSVSTLKIQRTEQGDSAVYLCTSSLPWDYINKTQYFGPGTRLLVL.

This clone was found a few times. The CDR3 DNA, read in part, is TGTGCCAGCAGGGACAGCTCCTATAATTCACCC. Amino acid sequence: CASRDSSYNSP. The full CDR3 sequence reads CASRDSSYNSPLHF. This sequence joins TRBV2 and TRBJ1-6; maybe TRBD1 (6 bases). The read terminates 3 residues ahead of where the CDR3 ends, so the germline J gene completes it. V gave up 6 bases and J gave up 0 bases, with 6 bases separating them. The CDR3 has 14 residues. The V gene's germline CDR1 is SNHLY and CDR2 FYNNEI.

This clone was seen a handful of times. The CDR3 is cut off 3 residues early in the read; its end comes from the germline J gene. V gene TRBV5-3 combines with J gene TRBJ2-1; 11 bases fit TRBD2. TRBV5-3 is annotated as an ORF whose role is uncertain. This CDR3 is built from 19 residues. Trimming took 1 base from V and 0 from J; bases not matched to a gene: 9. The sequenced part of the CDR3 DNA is TGTGCCAGAAGCTTGAGCCTAGCGGGAGGTCCGAGCTCCTACAATGAG. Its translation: CARSLSLAGGPSSYNE. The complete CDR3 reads CARSLSLAGGPSSYNEQFF.

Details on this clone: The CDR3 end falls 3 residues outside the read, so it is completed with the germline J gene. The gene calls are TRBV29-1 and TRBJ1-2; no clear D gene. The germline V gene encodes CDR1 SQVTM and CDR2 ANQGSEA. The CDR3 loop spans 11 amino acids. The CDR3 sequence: CSVEVASSYTF. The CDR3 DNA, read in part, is TGCAGCGTTGAAGTCGCTAGCTCG.

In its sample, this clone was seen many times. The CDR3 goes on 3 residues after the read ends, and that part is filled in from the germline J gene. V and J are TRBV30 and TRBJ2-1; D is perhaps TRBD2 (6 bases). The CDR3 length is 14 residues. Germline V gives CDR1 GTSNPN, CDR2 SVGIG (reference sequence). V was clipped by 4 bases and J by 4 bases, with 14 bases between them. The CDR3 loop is CAWNTLAMYNEQFF. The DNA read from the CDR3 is TGTGCCTGGAACACCCTAGCGATGTACAATGAG.

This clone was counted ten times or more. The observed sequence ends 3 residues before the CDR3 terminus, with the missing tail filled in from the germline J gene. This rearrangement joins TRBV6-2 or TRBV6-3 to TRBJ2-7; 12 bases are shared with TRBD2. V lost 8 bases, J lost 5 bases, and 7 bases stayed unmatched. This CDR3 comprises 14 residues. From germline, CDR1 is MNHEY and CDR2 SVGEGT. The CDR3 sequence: CASGLAGPRDEQYF. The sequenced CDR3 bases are TGTGCCAGCGGACTAGCGGGACCTCGGGACGAG.

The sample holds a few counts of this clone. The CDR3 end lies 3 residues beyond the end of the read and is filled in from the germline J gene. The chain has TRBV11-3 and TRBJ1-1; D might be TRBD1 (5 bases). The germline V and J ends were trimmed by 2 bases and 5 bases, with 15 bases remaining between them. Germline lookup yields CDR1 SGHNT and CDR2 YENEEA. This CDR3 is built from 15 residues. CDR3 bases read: TGTGCCAGCAGCTTAATAGGGGCAGGGCAGACTGAA. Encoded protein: CASSLIGAGQTE. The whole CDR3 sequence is CASSLIGAGQTEAFF.

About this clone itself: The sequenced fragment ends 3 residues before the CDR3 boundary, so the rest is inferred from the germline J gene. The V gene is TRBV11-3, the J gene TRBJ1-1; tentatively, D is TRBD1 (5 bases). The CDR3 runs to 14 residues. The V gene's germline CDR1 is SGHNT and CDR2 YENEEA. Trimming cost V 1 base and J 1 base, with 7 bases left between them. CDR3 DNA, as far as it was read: TGTGCCAGCAGCTTAGTGGGGGGGAACACTGAA. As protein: CASSLVGGNTE. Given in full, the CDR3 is CASSLVGGNTEAFF. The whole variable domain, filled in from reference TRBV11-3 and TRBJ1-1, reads EAGVVQSPRYKIIEKKQPVAFWCNPISGHNTLYWYLQNLGQGPELLIRYENEEAVDDSQLPKDRFSAERLKGVDSTLKIQPAELGDSAVYLCASSLVGGNTEAFFGQGTRLTVV.